This TCR beta chain came from a study of blood T cell repertoires in COVID-19. The CDR3 is made up of 14 amino acids. Trimming cost V 3 bases and J 5 bases; bases outside gene matches: 7. Germline V CDR1 and CDR2: SGHRS, YFSETQ. This clone was seen a few times. Assay: immunoSEQ multiplex PCR; the TCRdb copy retains only in-frame clones and omits some. The table records 120,000 or so clones, 60% to 85% of them present only once. The receptor comes from a man between 65 and 85 years old with acute or convalescent COVID-19. The chain has TRBV5-1 and TRBJ1-2; 7 bases are shared with TRBD1. Sequenced: peripheral blood. The CDR3 DNA reads as TGCGCCAGCAGCTACTCACAGGGGCGGTATGGCTACACCTTC. Protein product: CASSYSQGRYGYTF. Based on the CDR3 plus reference TRBV5-1 and TRBJ1-2, the full variable domain is KAGVTQTPRYLIKTRGQQVTLSCSPISGHRSVSWYQQTPGQGLQFLFEYFSETQRNKGNFPGRFSGRQFSNSRSEMNVSTLELGDSALYLCASSYSQGRYGYTFGSGTRLTVV.